Listed below are T cell receptor beta chains from one sample, sequenced in a study of T cells in Graves' hyperthyroidism and ophthalmopathy. TCRdb passed the multiplex PCR reads through MiXCR, listing each CDR3 protein once. This repertoire shows hundreds of thousands of distinct CDR3 sequences, 24% found once; its top ten account for around 11%. Sequenced: blood. These receptors came from a woman in her twenties or thirties with Graves' ophthalmopathy. CDR3s include the opening cysteine and the closing phenylalanine or tryptophan. A D gene is named only where the DNA matches it firmly. Clone size is given for some rows only: seen once, a few or many times, or a class if the clone is expanded.

d_call	j_call	clone_size	v_call	cdr3_nt	cdr3_aa
.	TRBJ2-7	once	TRBV2	TGTGCCAGCAGCCTGGGAACCCGCGGCGAGCAGTACTTC	CASSLGTRGEQYF
.	TRBJ1-1	many	TRBV7-9	TGTGCCAGCAGCTTAGCCCCAGGTTTCGCTGAAGCTTTCTTT	CASSLAPGFAEAFF
TRBD1	TRBJ2-7	many	TRBV4-1	TGCGCCAGCAGCCAAGAAGTCAGGGGGCCTTACGAGCAGTACTTC	CASSQEVRGPYEQYF
.	TRBJ1-1	.	TRBV15	TGTGCCACCAGCAGATACCACCGGGACACTGAAGCTTTCTTT	CATSRYHRDTEAFF
.	TRBJ2-5	many	TRBV5-1	TGCGCCAGCAGCTTGAACGGGGAGAACCAAGAGACCCAGTACTTC	CASSLNGENQETQYF
.	TRBJ1-1	.	TRBV12-3/TRBV12-4	TGTGCCAGCAGTTTGGGCAGGGGTCGGGCTGAAGCTTTCTTT	CASSLGRGRAEAFF
TRBD1	TRBJ1-1	.	TRBV6-1	TGTGCCAGTCCAGGGGACAGGGGATATACTTTCTTT	CASPGDRGYTFF
.	TRBJ1-2	.	TRBV11-2	TGTGCCAGCAACAGCTTAAAATTGTTAGGGTATGGCTACACCTTC	CASNSLKLLGYGYTF
.	TRBJ1-2	many	TRBV7-3	TGTGCCAGCAGCCCCGCGGGGGGGGCAGGGGGCTACACCTTC	CASSPAGGAGGYTF
TRBD1	TRBJ2-7	.	TRBV5-6	TGTGCCAGCAGCTTAGTAGACAGGGAAGGCGGCGAGCAGTACTTC	CASSLVDREGGEQYF
TRBD2	TRBJ2-7	many	TRBV4-2	TGTGCCAGCAGCCCCGGACTAGCGGGGGGACGGCCCCTTGAAAACTACGAGCAGTACTTC	CASSPGLAGGRPLENYEQYF
.	TRBJ1-1	many	TRBV19	TGTGCCAGTAGTTTACGGGACATCAACACTGAAGCTTTCTTT	CASSLRDINTEAFF
TRBD2	TRBJ2-5	.	TRBV12-3/TRBV12-4	TGTGCCAGCAGCGTGTGGGAGGGCACAAACACCTGGGGAGAGACCCAGTACTTC	CASSVWEGTNTWGETQYF
TRBD2	TRBJ2-7	few	TRBV20-1	TGCAGTGCTAGGGTAGCGGGACGGTACGAGCAGTACTTC	CSARVAGRYEQYF
TRBD1	TRBJ1-5	many	TRBV2	TGTGCCAGCAGTGGGGGACAGAGTGAGAATCAGCCCCAGCATTTT	CASSGGQSENQPQHF
.	TRBJ1-1	many	TRBV4-2	TGTGCCAGCAGCCAGACGACCAGTACTGAAGCTTTCTTT	CASSQTTSTEAFF
.	TRBJ1-3	.	TRBV5-1	TGCGCCAGCAGCTTGGAAGTTGGAAACACCATATATTTT	CASSLEVGNTIYF
.	TRBJ1-5	many	TRBV4-3	TGCGCCAGCAGCCAAGATCGGGGGGGGAGTCAGCCCCAGCATTTT	CASSQDRGGSQPQHF
.	TRBJ2-5	.	TRBV28	TGTGCCAGCAGTTTTGTGGCGTACCAAGAGACCCAGTACTTC	CASSFVAYQETQYF
.	TRBJ1-1	.	TRBV6-1	TGTGCCAGCAGACCCAGCGGGGCCCATGGGAACACTGAAGCTTTCTTT	CASRPSGAHGNTEAFF
.	TRBJ2-5	.	TRBV6-2/TRBV6-3	TGTGCCAGCAGTCCTGGACAGTTCGGAGAGACCCAGTACTTC	CASSPGQFGETQYF
TRBD1	TRBJ1-5	.	TRBV6-2/TRBV6-3	TGTGCCAGCAGTTGGCTCGCAGGGGGCTTTCAGCCCCAGCATTTT	CASSWLAGGFQPQHF
TRBD1	TRBJ1-2	.	TRBV27	TGTGCCAGCACCGATCTTGACAGGGGGGAAGGCTACACCTTC	CASTDLDRGEGYTF
.	TRBJ1-2	once	TRBV6-2/TRBV6-3	TGTGCCAGCAGACCCGGACATTACTTCTATGGCTACACCTTC	CASRPGHYFYGYTF
.	TRBJ1-2	few	TRBV27	TGTGCCAGCAGTTCGCGAGCAGGGGTTAACTATGGCTACACCTTC	CASSSRAGVNYGYTF
.	TRBJ2-7	few	TRBV29-1	TGCAGCGTTGGTCCAGGATCCTACGAGCAGTACTTC	CSVGPGSYEQYF
.	TRBJ2-5	.	TRBV11-1	TGTGCCAGCAGCATACTATTTCTTCTCCCCGAGGTTAAAGCGTTGGAGACCCAGTACTTC	CASSILFLLPEVKALETQYF
TRBD2	TRBJ2-5	many	TRBV5-1	TGCGCCAGCAGAACTAGCGGGGGGGCCCGTGAGACCCAGTACTTC	CASRTSGGARETQYF
.	TRBJ2-7	few	TRBV28	TGTGCCAGCAGCCGTTCTGACTTAAACGAGCAGTACTTC	CASSRSDLNEQYF
TRBD1	TRBJ1-2	many	TRBV12-3/TRBV12-4	TGTGCCAGCAGCGCGGACAGGAACTATGGCTACACCTTC	CASSADRNYGYTF
.	TRBJ2-4	few	TRBV12-3/TRBV12-4	TGTGCCAGCACCCTCAGGGGGGACGAAAACATTCAGTACTTC	CASTLRGDENIQYF
.	TRBJ1-2	.	TRBV6-1	TGTGCCAGCAGTAGGCGGGGAGAACAAAACTATGGCTACACCTTC	CASSRRGEQNYGYTF
.	TRBJ1-3	many	TRBV7-2	TGTGCCAACGGGGGGATGGGAAACACCATATATTTT	CANGGMGNTIYF
.	TRBJ2-7	many	TRBV30	TGTGCCTGGAGTTCCCAGGCCGACTACGAGCAGTACTTC	CAWSSQADYEQYF
.	TRBJ1-5	.	TRBV6-1	TGTGCCAGCAGTGAACCGGTTTATCAAGGCAATCAGCCCCAGCATTTT	CASSEPVYQGNQPQHF
TRBD1	TRBJ2-5	few	TRBV6-2/TRBV6-3	TGTGCCAGCAGTTTCCAGAGACAGGGGAGTGTGTCCTCCCAAGAGACCCAGTACTTC	CASSFQRQGSVSSQETQYF
.	TRBJ1-2	many	TRBV5-1	TGCGCCAGCAGCGAACAAACAGGGAATTATGGCTACACCTTC	CASSEQTGNYGYTF
.	TRBJ2-4	.	TRBV15	TGTGCCACCAGCAGCCCGGACAGACGATTAGCCAAAAACATTCAGTACTTC	CATSSPDRRLAKNIQYF
.	TRBJ2-2	.	TRBV5-1	TGCGCCAGCAGCTTGGAAGAAGGGGAGCTGTTTTTT	CASSLEEGELFF
TRBD1	TRBJ1-2	.	TRBV18	TGTGCCAGCTCAGCTTCCAGACAGGGCGATGGCTACACCTTC	CASSASRQGDGYTF
.	TRBJ1-5	few	TRBV20-1	TGCAGTGCCCCGATAGGACCAGGGAGGCATTTT	CSAPIGPGRHF
.	TRBJ2-7	many	TRBV15	TGTGCCACCAGCCCACAAGGGTACGAGCAGTACTTC	CATSPQGYEQYF
.	TRBJ2-5	.	TRBV20-1	TGCAGTGCTAGAGACAGGGCCGGGACCCAGTACTTC	CSARDRAGTQYF
.	TRBJ1-3	.	TRBV14	TGTGCCAGCAGCCAAAACAGGAACGCTGGAAACACCATATATTTT	CASSQNRNAGNTIYF
.	TRBJ1-1	few	TRBV12-3/TRBV12-4	TGTGCCAGCAGTTTAATGGGATATGAAGCTTTCTTT	CASSLMGYEAFF
.	TRBJ2-7	many	TRBV29-1	TGCAGCGTTGTTTGGGGAGGCGGGTCCTACGAGCAGTACTTC	CSVVWGGGSYEQYF
.	TRBJ2-7	many	TRBV6-1	TGTGCCAGCAGTGAAGACACAGGGATAGGCTACGAGCAGTACTTC	CASSEDTGIGYEQYF
TRBD2	TRBJ2-7	.	TRBV30	TGTGCCTGGAGCGTAGCGGGACTGTACGAGCAGTACTTC	CAWSVAGLYEQYF
.	TRBJ2-2	.	TRBV6-1	TGTGCCAGTGAAACAGGACAGAACACCGGGGAGCTGTTTTTT	CASETGQNTGELFF
.	TRBJ2-7	many	TRBV7-9	TGTGCCAGCAGCTTAACCCAGAGCGAGCAGTACTTC	CASSLTQSEQYF
.	TRBJ1-5	.	TRBV20-1	TGCAGTGCAACCCCGGGGAATCAGCCCCAGCATTTT	CSATPGNQPQHF
.	TRBJ1-5	.	TRBV12-3/TRBV12-4	TGTGCCAGCAGTTTCTATCGCGGGACGGGGGATCAGCCCCAGCATTTT	CASSFYRGTGDQPQHF
.	TRBJ1-1	many	TRBV20-1	TGCAGTGCTGTTTCCCTGTACACTGAAGCTTTCTTT	CSAVSLYTEAFF
.	TRBJ1-5	many	TRBV27	TGTGCCAGCAGTTTATCAGCGGCAGGGGATCAGCCCCAGCATTTT	CASSLSAAGDQPQHF
TRBD1	TRBJ1-1	many	TRBV19	TGTGCCAGTAGCGGACAGGGCTGGACTGAAGCTTTCTTT	CASSGQGWTEAFF
TRBD1	TRBJ1-2	few	TRBV4-2	TGTGCCAGCACTCGGACAGGGGATGGCTACACCTTC	CASTRTGDGYTF
.	TRBJ2-7	many	TRBV19	TGTGCCAGTAGTATCGACTTATCCTACGAGCAGTACTTC	CASSIDLSYEQYF